This T cell receptor (beta chain) was sequenced in a study of T-cell memory formation after mild COVID-19. TCRdb reanalysed the 5' RACE reads using MiXCR and keeps one entry per CDR3 protein. The sample records some 210,000 distinct CDR3 sequences, about 16% being singletons. Broader study findings: The main location of contracting CD4+ clones was CM and EM, and that of contracting CD8+ clones was EMRA. Clones that got smaller from day 15 to 85 had even CD4/CD8, while clones growing later tipped toward CD4+. Pre-infection memory contained some responding clones, which suggested that cross-reactive memory had joined.

Comments on this clonotype: The antigen remains undetermined.

The sequencing input was PBMCs or a T cell subset sorted from them (not recorded which). The clonotype comes from an adult woman who had mild COVID-19 (a few samples of this study predate the infection). Cell type and time point are not known.

CDR3 nucleotides: TGTGCCAGCAGGAAGACCCTGGGACGACAAGAGACCCAGTACTTC. Amino acids: CASRKTLGRQETQYF. The rearrangement links TRBV27 to TRBJ2-5; D tentatively reads TRBD1 or TRBD2 (5 bases each). The CDR3 runs 15 residues. The germline CDR1 and CDR2 sequences are MNHEY and SMNVEV (reference sequence). V dropped 6 bases and J dropped 2 bases, with 16 bases sitting between them.